This T cell receptor (beta chain) was obtained from a study of T-cell reconstitution after alpha-beta-depleted transplantation in children. Findings and limits, study-wide: Several hundred expanded graft clones reportedly were the source of alpha-beta T cells about two months after transplant. Certain patients had high TCRbeta diversity at day 60, and it came from recipient T cells and thymic progenitors that survived. T cells produced anew were the main source of T-cell counts and diversity one year after transplant.

Preparing the TCRbeta library involved the use of unique molecular identifiers. MiXCR, applied by TCRdb to the PCR reads, yields one record per CDR3 protein. This table holds 750,000 to 950,000 distinct CDR3 sequences, about 15% found once. This clonotype was observed a handful of times. The antigen is undetermined. V was cut by 6 bases and J by 3 bases, with 18 bases left in between. The CDR3 is 14 residues long. Germline-derived CDR1 and CDR2 are SQVTM and ANQGSEA. The rearrangement uses TRBV29-1 and TRBJ2-7; the D is unclear. The origin of this receptor is a male patient under 18 who had a stem cell transplant for acute lymphoblastic leukemia, so the T cells may come from the graft donor. The source was PBMCs, mostly from graft donor cells, collected 360 days after TCRalphabeta/CD19-depleted stem cell transplant. The DNA of the CDR3 is TGCAGCGTGACGGATTTAAGATCCGGCTACGAGCAGTACTTC. This encodes CSVTDLRSGYEQYF.